This T cell receptor beta chain came from a study of T cells in localized non-small cell lung cancer. The CDR3 has 12 amino acids. CDR1 and CDR2 from the germline V gene are LNHDA and SQIVND (reference sequence). The V end was cut by 6 bases, the J end by 3 bases, with 5 bases between. Study observations and caveats: When the top 100 tumor clones were examined, a median about 60 of them also appeared in the adjacent lung, which was paired and uninvolved. Measurement of T cell clonality placed uninvolved adjacent lung highest, above the level in tumor. Heterogeneity cannot be ruled out, as sequencing used one tumor region only.

The data were produced by immunoSEQ multiplex PCR, yet TCRdb's version contains in-frame clones alone and is incomplete. The repertoire consists of roughly 76,000 clones, with roughly 75% occurring once and the leading ten covering 15% to 20%. In its sample, this clone was seen a few times. Its antigen is currently unknown. Sequencing used PBMCs, obtained before any cancer treatment. The receptor was isolated from a man aged 35-75 years with stage II squamous cell lung carcinoma. V usage is TRBV19 and J usage is TRBJ2-2; the D is unclear. Here the CDR3 reads CASRQHTGELFF. The CDR3 DNA sequence: TGTGCCAGTAGACAGCACACCGGGGAGCTGTTTTTT.